The 19 T cell receptor beta chains below were found in one sample sequenced in a study of OX40 agonist ivuxolimab in advanced cancers. Libraries were prepared by immunoSEQ multiplex PCR; TCRdb keeps only in-frame clonotypes and omits some of them. The sample has around 67,000 clones; roughly 85% are singletons. The specimen comprised CD4+ or CD8+ T cells sorted from blood, sampled in a trial of the OX40 agonist ivuxolimab. All receptors derive from an adult with an advanced solid tumor such as melanoma, head and neck, liver or kidney cancer.

The DNA of the CDR3 is TGTGCCAGCTGTCTGGGTAACTATGGCTACACCTTC. Translation: CASCLGNYGYTF. The V call is TRBV6-5, the J call TRBJ1-2; no reliable D call. The CDR3 covers 12 residues. Trimming left V 8 bases short and J 1 base short, with 8 bases between. Germline V CDR1 and CDR2: MNHEY, SVGAGI.

V and J are TRBV19 and TRBJ2-3, with D possibly being TRBD1 or TRBD2 (5 bases each). The CDR3 length is 16 residues. V shed 0 bases and J shed 8 bases, with 18 bases lying between them. Germline loops: CDR1 LNHDA, CDR2 SQIVND (reference sequence). The CDR3 nucleotides are TGTGCCAGTAGTATAGACCCGGGACGAAAGCCGTCTACGCAGTATTTT. This translates into CASSIDPGRKPSTQYF.

The CDR3 loop is CASSYDRRAPLHF. CDR3 nucleotides: TGTGCCAGCAGTTACGACCGGAGGGCACCCCTCCACTTT. J is TRBJ1-6 and V is TRBV6-6; no definite D call. Germline assignment: CDR1 MNHNY and CDR2 SVGAGI (reference sequence). Between the trimmed V and J ends, which lost 2 bases and 11 bases, there was a span of 10 bases. The CDR3 runs to 13 residues.

The chain links TRBV2 to TRBJ2-5; D uncertain. The V and J ends lost 6 bases and 2 bases respectively, with 16 bases between them. CDR3 length: 15 amino acids. CDR1 is SNHLY, CDR2 FYNNEI, per germline. The CDR3 is CASSQEALGQETQYF. DNA for the CDR3: TGTGCCAGCAGCCAAGAGGCCTTGGGTCAAGAGACCCAGTACTTC. Variable domain in full (rest from reference TRBV2 and TRBJ2-5): EPEVTQTPSHQVTQMGQEVILRCVPISNHLYFYWYRQILGQKVEFLVSFYNNEISEKSEIFDDQFSVERPDGSNFTLKIRSTKLEDSAMYFCASSQEALGQETQYFGPGTRLLVL.

The rearrangement links TRBV7-9 to TRBJ2-1; TRBD1 matches at 9 bases. Germline assignment: CDR1 SEHNR and CDR2 FQNEAQ (reference sequence). Trimming cost V 8 bases and J 4 bases; bases outside gene matches: 6. The CDR3 is 14 residues long. The CDR3: CASEQGAKYNEQFF. The CDR3 DNA sequence: TGTGCCAGCGAACAGGGGGCCAAATACAATGAGCAGTTCTTC.

This sequence joins TRBV7-8 and TRBJ2-7; 12 bases agree with TRBD2. Germline V gives CDR1 SGHVS, CDR2 FQNEAQ. CDR3 length equals 17 residues. After removal of 5 bases from V and 0 bases from J, the junction contained 8 bases not matched to a gene. CDR3 nucleotide sequence: TGTGCCAGCAGCCCACAATGGACTAGCGGGGCCTCCTACGAGCAGTACTTC. Translated: CASSPQWTSGASYEQYF.

This chain connects TRBV29-1 to TRBJ1-2, with D unresolved. The germline V gene encodes CDR1 SQVTM and CDR2 ANQGSEA. The CDR3 runs to 16 residues. V was cut by 1 base and J by 2 bases, with 17 bases left in between. The CDR3 DNA follows: TGCAGCGTTGAAGGAAATCGGGCCGGGAACAACTATGGCTACACCTTC. It yields the protein CSVEGNRAGNNYGYTF.

This sequence joins TRBV11-3 and TRBJ2-2; D gene ambiguous. Trimming cost V 4 bases and J 5 bases, with 8 bases left between them. Per the germline V gene, CDR1 is SGHNT and CDR2 is YENEEA. The CDR3 loop spans 13 amino acids. The CDR3 region is CASSSIITGELFF. In DNA form, the CDR3 reads TGTGCCAGCAGCTCGATTATAACCGGGGAGCTGTTTTTT.

The chain recombines TRBV11-2 with TRBJ2-7, with D possibly matching TRBD1 (5 bases). CDR1 and CDR2 (germline): SGHAT, FQNNGV. Trimming cost V 1 base and J 5 bases, with 24 bases left between them. The CDR3 spans 18 residues. The CDR3 DNA reads TGTGCCAGCAGCTTAGTCCCCGGGCTCAGGACAATCTTGCACGAGCAGTACTTC. Translating gives CASSLVPGLRTILHEQYF. Together with reference TRBV11-2 and TRBJ2-7, the CDR3 gives the full variable domain: EAGVAQSPRYKIIEKRQSVAFWCNPISGHATLYWYQQILGQGPKLLIQFQNNGVVDDSQLPKDRFSAERLKGVDSTLKIQPAKLEDSAVYLCASSLVPGLRTILHEQYFGPGTRLTVT.

The chain employs TRBV7-8 and TRBJ2-7; D perhaps matches TRBD1 (5 bases). This CDR3 has 14 residues. Trimming shortened V by 3 bases and J by 3 bases, and 12 bases separated the two germline ends. CDR1 is SGHVS, CDR2 FQNEAQ, per germline. The DNA of the CDR3 is TGTGCCAGCAGCTTTGTGGGGCAGCGCTACGAGCAGTACTTC. Its translation: CASSFVGQRYEQYF.

The J gene is TRBJ1-1, the V gene TRBV6-5; no reliable D call. The germline gives CDR1 MNHEY, CDR2 SVGAGI. This CDR3 region has 13 residues. V was trimmed by 7 bases and J by 1 base, leaving 10 bases between them. The CDR3 bases are TGTGCCAGCATTCGGATTAAGAACACTGAAGCTTTCTTT. Translation gives CASIRIKNTEAFF.

This clone was observed a few times. The J gene is TRBJ1-1, the V gene TRBV27, with no clear D. The V end was cut by 4 bases, the J end by 7 bases, with 16 bases between. The CDR3 runs 14 residues. Germline CDR1 MNHEY, CDR2 SMNVEV (reference sequence). The CDR3 region is CASSWGKGSGEAFF. In DNA form, the CDR3 reads TGTGCCAGCAGTTGGGGAAAGGGTTCAGGTGAAGCTTTCTTT.

V is TRBV19 and J is TRBJ2-3; D is perhaps TRBD1 (6 bases). In germline, CDR1 is LNHDA, CDR2 SQIVND (reference sequence). V was cut by 3 bases and J by 2 bases, with 12 bases left in between. This CDR3 is 15 amino acids long. The DNA for the CDR3 is TGTGCCAGTAGTATGGACAGACTCCTCACAGATACGCAGTATTTT. Its protein product is CASSMDRLLTDTQYF. Full variable domain (outside the CDR3, taken from reference TRBV19 and TRBJ2-3): DGGITQSPKYLFRKEGQNVTLSCEQNLNHDAMYWYRQDPGQGLRLIYYSQIVNDFQKGDIAEGYSVSREKKESFPLTVTSAQKNPTAFYLCASSMDRLLTDTQYFGPGTRLTVL.

V is TRBV7-3 and J is TRBJ2-3; D remains unclear. Trimming shortened V by 2 bases and J by 6 bases, and 12 bases separated the two germline ends. CDR1 and CDR2 from the germline V gene are SGHTA and FQGTGA. The length of the CDR3 is 14 residues. As DNA, the CDR3 is TGTGCCAGCAGCTTACGCCCCGGCCTGGATACGCAGTATTTT. It is translated as CASSLRPGLDTQYF.

This chain connects TRBV18 to TRBJ2-7, with 11 bases identical to TRBD2. The CDR3 runs to 15 residues. Unmatched junction bases numbered 5, after V lost 4 bases and J lost 3 bases. Germline CDR1 reads KGHSH; CDR2 reads LQKENI. The CDR3 region is CASSQTSGELYEQYF. The CDR3 DNA reads TGTGCCAGCTCACAGACTAGCGGGGAACTCTACGAGCAGTACTTC.

The V call is TRBV6-6, the J call TRBJ1-5; no clear D. V lost 4 bases and J 6 bases, leaving 7 bases between the germline ends. This CDR3 is 12 amino acids long. Germline values: CDR1 MNHNY, CDR2 SVGAGI (reference sequence). CDR3 region: CASSFEGQPQHF. CDR3 in DNA: TGTGCCAGCAGTTTCGAGGGTCAGCCCCAGCATTTT.

The J gene is TRBJ2-7, the V gene TRBV7-2; D ambiguous. CDR1 SGHTA and CDR2 FQGNSA come from the germline V gene. This CDR3 is built from 15 residues. The ends were cut back, 4 bases at V and 0 bases at J, with 13 bases in the middle. The CDR3: CASSSSTVSSYEQYF. For the CDR3, the DNA is TGTGCCAGCAGCTCTTCCACGGTTAGCTCCTACGAGCAGTACTTC.

The chain recombines TRBV7-9 with TRBJ2-3; TRBD2 is a possible D gene (5 bases). The CDR3 has 15 amino acids. From germline, CDR1 is SEHNR and CDR2 FQNEAQ (reference sequence). Trimming removed 1 base at V and 8 bases at J, with 16 bases between. CDR3 loop: CASSLGVGESATQYF. In nucleotides, the CDR3 is TGTGCCAGCAGCTTAGGGGTGGGAGAATCGGCTACGCAGTATTTT.

The chain is built from TRBV7-2 and TRBJ2-3, with D possibly being TRBD2 (6 bases). V lost 6 bases, J lost 0 bases, and 13 bases lay in between. This CDR3 has 15 residues. Looked up from germline, CDR1 is SGHTA and CDR2 is FQGNSA. The CDR3 nucleotides are TGTGCCAGCAGTCCAGCGGGTCCGAGCACAGATACGCAGTATTTT. Translating gives CASSPAGPSTDTQYF.